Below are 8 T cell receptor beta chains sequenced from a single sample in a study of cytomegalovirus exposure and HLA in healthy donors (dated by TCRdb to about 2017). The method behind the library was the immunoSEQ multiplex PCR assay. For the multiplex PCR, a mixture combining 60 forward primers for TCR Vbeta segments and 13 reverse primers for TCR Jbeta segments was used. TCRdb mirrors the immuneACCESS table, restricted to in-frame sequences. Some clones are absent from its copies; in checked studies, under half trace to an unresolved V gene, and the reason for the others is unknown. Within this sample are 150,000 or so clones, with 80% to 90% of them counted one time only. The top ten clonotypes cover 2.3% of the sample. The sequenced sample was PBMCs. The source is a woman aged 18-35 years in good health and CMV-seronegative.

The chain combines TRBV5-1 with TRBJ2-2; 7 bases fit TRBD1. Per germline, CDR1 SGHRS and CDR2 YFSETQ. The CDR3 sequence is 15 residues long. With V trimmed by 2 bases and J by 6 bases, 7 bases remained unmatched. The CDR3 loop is CASSFDRVDAGELFF. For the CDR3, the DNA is TGCGCCAGCAGCTTCGACAGGGTTGACGCCGGGGAGCTGTTTTTT.

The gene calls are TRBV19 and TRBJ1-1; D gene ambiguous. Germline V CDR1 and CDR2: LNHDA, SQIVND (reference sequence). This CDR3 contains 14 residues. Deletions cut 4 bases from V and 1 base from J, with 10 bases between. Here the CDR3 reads CASSNWPGNTEAFF. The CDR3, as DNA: TGTGCCAGTAGTAATTGGCCGGGGAACACTGAAGCTTTCTTT.

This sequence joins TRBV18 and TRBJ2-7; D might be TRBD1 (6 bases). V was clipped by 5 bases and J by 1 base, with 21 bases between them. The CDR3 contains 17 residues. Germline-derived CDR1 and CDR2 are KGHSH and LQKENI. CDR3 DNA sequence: TGTGCCAGCTCAACAGGGAAAACAGGGTTGGATTCCTACGAGCAGTACTTC. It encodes CASSTGKTGLDSYEQYF.

This CDR3 is CASSPGQGAPYSNQPQHF. DNA of the CDR3: TGTGCCAGCAGCCCAGGACAGGGGGCCCCTTATAGCAATCAGCCCCAGCATTTT. The chain links TRBV5-5 to TRBJ1-5; 11 nucleotides agree with TRBD1. The length of the CDR3 is 18 residues. The germline CDR1 and CDR2 sequences are SGHKS and YYEKEE (reference sequence). J gave up 0 bases and V 4 bases, and 9 bases lay outside the gene matches.

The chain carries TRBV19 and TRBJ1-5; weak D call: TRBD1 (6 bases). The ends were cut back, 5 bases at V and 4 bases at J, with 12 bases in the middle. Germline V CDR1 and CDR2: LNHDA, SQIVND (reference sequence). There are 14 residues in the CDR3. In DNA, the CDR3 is TGTGCCAGTAGTGGGACAAACCGAAATCAGCCCCAGCATTTT. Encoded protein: CASSGTNRNQPQHF.

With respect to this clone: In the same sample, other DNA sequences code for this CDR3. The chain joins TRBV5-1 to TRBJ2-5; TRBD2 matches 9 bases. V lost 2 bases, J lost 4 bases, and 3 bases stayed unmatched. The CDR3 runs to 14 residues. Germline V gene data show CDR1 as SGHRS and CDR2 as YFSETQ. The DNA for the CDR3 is TGCGCCAGCAGCTTCAGCGGGGGGCCAGAGACCCAGTACTTC. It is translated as CASSFSGGPETQYF.

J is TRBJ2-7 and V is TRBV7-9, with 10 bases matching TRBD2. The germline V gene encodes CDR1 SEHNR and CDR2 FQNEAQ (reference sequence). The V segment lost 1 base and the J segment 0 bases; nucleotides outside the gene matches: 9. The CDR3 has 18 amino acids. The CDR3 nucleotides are TGTGCCAGCAGCTTAGAAGCTAGCGGGGGCCCGCTCTCCTACGAGCAGTACTTC. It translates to CASSLEASGGPLSYEQYF.

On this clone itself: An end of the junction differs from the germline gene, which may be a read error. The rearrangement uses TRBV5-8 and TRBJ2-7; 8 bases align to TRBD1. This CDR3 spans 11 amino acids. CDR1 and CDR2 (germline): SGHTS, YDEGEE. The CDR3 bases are TGCTCGACAGGGGTCATCTACGAGCAGTACTTC. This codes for CSTGVIYEQYF.